The 22 T cell receptor beta chains given below trace back to one sample, sequenced in a study of shared clonotypes between healthy human individuals. This table comes from immunoSEQ multiplex PCR, and its TCRdb copy is limited to in-frame clones, with some not included. Of roughly 500,000 clones listed, 90% to 96% are singletons. Sequenced sample: naive CD4+ T cells sorted from blood. Regarding subset: CD45RA+ positively selected. The receptor source for this set is a woman aged 25 to 45 in good health.

V is TRBV2 and J is TRBJ2-7; D is unresolved. The length of the CDR3 is 13 residues. Germline CDR1 SNHLY, CDR2 FYNNEI. Trimming left V 6 bases short and J 3 bases short, with 12 bases between. CDR3 nucleotides: TGTGCCAGCAGGAGGAGCTCCAACTACGAGCAGTACTTC. As protein: CASRRSSNYEQYF.

The chain combines TRBV10-3 with TRBJ2-1; D is tentatively TRBD1 or TRBD2 (5 bases each). V was trimmed by 3 bases and J by 4 bases, leaving 13 bases between them. This CDR3 contains 15 residues. Germline CDR1 ENHRY, CDR2 SYGVKD. Written as DNA, the CDR3 is TGTGCCATCAGTGATCGTCAGGGAGCTTACAATGAGCAGTTCTTC. It translates to CAISDRQGAYNEQFF.

The gene calls are TRBV5-1 and TRBJ1-4; D not certain. CDR1 is SGHRS and CDR2 is YFSETQ in the germline V gene. The CDR3 loop spans 14 amino acids. Deletions cut 4 bases from V and 6 bases from J, with 13 bases between. CDR3 coding DNA: TGCGCCAGCAGCCCGGGAGGGATCGATGAAAAACTGTTTTTT. Its translation is CASSPGGIDEKLFF.

The V and J genes are TRBV6-6 and TRBJ2-7; TRBD2 is a possible D gene (7 bases). V lost 2 bases to trimming and J lost 4 bases, with 15 bases between them. The CDR3 has 15 amino acids. From germline, CDR1 is MNHNY and CDR2 SVGAGI (reference sequence). The CDR3 DNA is TGTGCCAGCAGTTACGGGGGGGCAGGGATTTACGAGCAGTACTTC. This encodes CASSYGGAGIYEQYF.

This rearrangement joins TRBV28 to TRBJ2-7; the D is unclear. The CDR3 totals 15 residues. CDR1 and CDR2 (germline): MDHEN, SYDVKM. Deletions cut 6 bases from V and 3 bases from J, with 18 bases between. The CDR3 coding sequence is TGTGCCAGCAGCAGCCCTGGAAATGTTCGCTACGAGCAGTACTTC. Encoded protein: CASSSPGNVRYEQYF. Based on the CDR3 plus reference TRBV28 and TRBJ2-7, the full variable domain is DVKVTQSSRYLVKRTGEKVFLECVQDMDHENMFWYRQDPGLGLRLIYFSYDVKMKEKGDIPEGYSVSREKKERFSLILESASTNQTSMYLCASSSPGNVRYEQYFGPGTRLTVT.

The chain uses TRBV28 and TRBJ2-2; 7 bases align to TRBD1. Germline lookup yields CDR1 MDHEN and CDR2 SYDVKM. This CDR3 comprises 15 residues. V lost 6 bases and J lost 1; bases outside the gene matches: 5. Written as DNA, the CDR3 is TGTGCCAGCAGGGGACGGACAGGGAACACCGGGGAGCTGTTTTTT. Its translation: CASRGRTGNTGELFF.

The rearrangement links TRBV9 to TRBJ2-1; 7 bases fit TRBD2. CDR1 is SGDLS and CDR2 is YYNGEE in the germline V gene. J gave up 2 bases and V 5 bases, and 10 bases lay outside the gene matches. The CDR3 length is 16 residues. Written as DNA, the CDR3 is TGTGCCAGCAGGAGTCGTCGGGACTACCCCTACAATGAGCAGTTCTTC. Amino acid sequence: CASRSRRDYPYNEQFF.

This chain uses TRBV18 with TRBJ1-1, with D possibly matching TRBD1 (6 bases). V dropped 6 bases and J dropped 9 bases, with 20 bases sitting between them. This CDR3 has 14 residues. CDR1 is KGHSH, CDR2 LQKENI, per germline. The CDR3 region has the DNA TGTGCCAGCTCCCAAACAGGGACTTCGCCCCAAGCTTTCTTT. As protein: CASSQTGTSPQAFF.

The V call is TRBV5-1, the J call TRBJ2-1; TRBD2 aligns across 15 bases. From germline, CDR1 is SGHRS and CDR2 YFSETQ. The ends lost 3 bases at V and 5 bases at J; junction bases unmatched: 3. The CDR3 sequence is 16 residues long. The CDR3 nucleotides are TGCGCCAGCAGCTACGGACTAGCGGGAGGGAACAATGAGCAGTTCTTC. Its translation is CASSYGLAGGNNEQFF. The whole variable domain, remainder taken from reference TRBV5-1 and TRBJ2-1, is KAGVTQTPRYLIKTRGQQVTLSCSPISGHRSVSWYQQTPGQGLQFLFEYFSETQRNKGNFPGRFSGRQFSNSRSEMNVSTLELGDSALYLCASSYGLAGGNNEQFFGPGTRLTVL.

The rearrangement uses TRBV28 and TRBJ1-2; the D gene is possibly TRBD1 (5 bases). The V end lost 2 bases, the J end lost 4 bases, and 11 bases lay between the germline ends. CDR1 is MDHEN, CDR2 SYDVKM, per germline. The CDR3 covers 14 residues. CDR3 DNA: TGTGCCAGCAGTTTACAGGACACCTTCTATGGCTACACCTTC. Translation gives CASSLQDTFYGYTF.

Comment on this clone: The same CDR3 arises from other DNA sequences in this sample as well. V gene TRBV5-1 combines with J gene TRBJ1-1, with 7 nucleotides matching TRBD1. Germline loops: CDR1 SGHRS, CDR2 YFSETQ. V shed 5 bases, J shed 2 bases, and the junction held 6 bases outside the gene matches. The length of the CDR3 is 14 residues. This CDR3 reads CASSLGTVNTEAFF. The CDR3 nucleotides are TGCGCCAGCAGTTTAGGGACAGTTAACACTGAAGCTTTCTTT.

J is TRBJ1-6 and V is TRBV7-8, with no clear D. Germline V gene data show CDR1 as SGHVS and CDR2 as FQNEAQ. The CDR3 sequence is 12 residues long. The V end lost 3 bases, the J end lost 12 bases, and 9 bases lay between the germline ends. The CDR3 DNA sequence: TGTGCCAGCAGCTTCACAGACGGACCCCTCCACTTT. It translates to CASSFTDGPLHF. The variable domain in full, with the rest retrieved from reference TRBV7-8 and TRBJ1-6, is GAGVSQSPRYKVAKRGQDVALRCDPISGHVSLFWYQQALGQGPEFLTYFQNEAQLDKSGLPSDRFFAERPEGSVSTLKIQRTQQEDSAVYLCASSFTDGPLHFGNGTRLTVT.

V usage is TRBV11-3 and J usage is TRBJ2-3, with D possibly being TRBD1 (6 bases). Germline loops: CDR1 SGHNT, CDR2 YENEEA. The V end was cut by 5 bases, the J end by 6 bases, with 18 bases between. CDR3 length: 15 amino acids. CDR3 nucleotides: TGTGCCAGCAGCCTAGTCGGCGAGCAGGGGGATACGCAGTATTTT. It specifies CASSLVGEQGDTQYF.

Of note for this clone: The junction differs from germline at one of its ends, possibly a read error. The rearrangement links TRBV28 to TRBJ2-7; perhaps TRBD2 as D (6 bases). Germline CDR1 MDHEN, CDR2 SYDVKM. This CDR3 has 15 amino acids. CDR3 coding DNA: TGTGCCAACAGTATGGGGGGAGCACAGTGGTACGAGCAGTACTTC. Its protein is CANSMGGAQWYEQYF.

This clone was counted a single time. The chain employs TRBV19 and TRBJ1-2, with 12 bases matching TRBD1. From germline, CDR1 is LNHDA and CDR2 SQIVND (reference sequence). There are 15 residues in the CDR3. With V trimmed by 7 bases and J by 5 bases, 8 bases remained unmatched. The CDR3 is CASTQGTGGNYGYTF. CDR3 bases: TGTGCCAGTACTCAGGGGACAGGGGGCAATTATGGCTACACCTTC.

V and J are TRBV5-1 and TRBJ2-1, with D possibly being TRBD1 or TRBD2 (5 bases each). Germline CDR1 reads SGHRS; CDR2 reads YFSETQ. V lost 0 bases, J lost 7 bases, and 14 bases lay in between. The CDR3 sequence is 15 residues long. CDR3 sequence: CASSLVGGEGNEQFF. CDR3 coding DNA: TGCGCCAGCAGCTTGGTTGGGGGAGAAGGGAATGAGCAGTTCTTC.

CDR3 protein: CASRAEGYSYEQYF. In DNA form, the CDR3 reads TGCGCCAGCAGAGCAGAAGGATACTCCTACGAGCAGTACTTC. This rearrangement joins TRBV4-1 to TRBJ2-7, with D unclear. Germline V lookup: CDR1 MGHRA, CDR2 YSYEKL. This CDR3 is built from 14 residues. V was cut by 6 bases and J by 0 bases, with 12 bases left in between.

The rearrangement links TRBV28 to TRBJ2-5; tentative D call: TRBD1 (7 bases). The CDR3 loop spans 17 amino acids. The ends were cut back, 3 bases at V and 11 bases at J, with 28 bases in the middle. Looked up from germline, CDR1 is MDHEN and CDR2 is SYDVKM. The CDR3 protein is CASSFSLAGQRIREQYF. In DNA, the CDR3 is TGTGCCAGCAGTTTCTCGTTGGCGGGACAGCGCATTCGGGAGCAGTACTTC. Complete variable domain (other parts from reference TRBV28 and TRBJ2-5): DVKVTQSSRYLVKRTGEKVFLECVQDMDHENMFWYRQDPGLGLRLIYFSYDVKMKEKGDIPEGYSVSREKKERFSLILESASTNQTSMYLCASSFSLAGQRIREQYFGPGTRLLVL.

The chain has TRBV28 and TRBJ2-5; 7 bases map to TRBD2. The germline V gene encodes CDR1 MDHEN and CDR2 SYDVKM. The CDR3 totals 15 residues. J was trimmed by 4 bases and V by 3 bases; bases with no gene match: 8. This CDR3 is CASSFRSAGRETQYF. The CDR3, as DNA: TGTGCCAGCAGTTTTAGGTCAGCGGGACGAGAGACCCAGTACTTC.

The chain links TRBV2 to TRBJ2-5; 7 positions match TRBD2. The CDR3 length is 13 residues. Germline trimming cut 5 bases from V and 5 bases from J; bases unmatched to any gene: 5. Per germline, CDR1 SNHLY and CDR2 FYNNEI. The CDR3 DNA reads as TGTGCCAGCAGTTGGGGGGGAGGTGAGACCCAGTACTTC. It specifies CASSWGGGETQYF.

The chain couples TRBV11-2 to TRBJ2-7; D gene uncertain. Germline V gene lookup returns CDR1 SGHAT and CDR2 FQNNGV. The CDR3 spans 15 residues. Between the trimmed V and J ends, which lost 0 bases and 2 bases, there was a span of 11 bases. CDR3 bases: TGTGCCAGCAGCTTAGATCCTGGTATAACCTACGAGCAGTACTTC. Translation: CASSLDPGITYEQYF.

This rearrangement joins TRBV7-8 to TRBJ2-3, with a possible D match to TRBD2 (6 bases). CDR1 is SGHVS, CDR2 FQNEAQ, per germline. This CDR3 has 17 residues. Trimming cost V 2 bases and J 6 bases, with 21 bases left between them. The CDR3 spells CASSLSERVFWGDTQYF. CDR3 DNA: TGTGCCAGCAGCTTATCGGAGCGGGTTTTCTGGGGGGATACGCAGTATTTT. Supplemented by reference TRBV7-8 and TRBJ2-3, the full variable domain reads GAGVSQSPRYKVAKRGQDVALRCDPISGHVSLFWYQQALGQGPEFLTYFQNEAQLDKSGLPSDRFFAERPEGSVSTLKIQRTQQEDSAVYLCASSLSERVFWGDTQYFGPGTRLTVL.